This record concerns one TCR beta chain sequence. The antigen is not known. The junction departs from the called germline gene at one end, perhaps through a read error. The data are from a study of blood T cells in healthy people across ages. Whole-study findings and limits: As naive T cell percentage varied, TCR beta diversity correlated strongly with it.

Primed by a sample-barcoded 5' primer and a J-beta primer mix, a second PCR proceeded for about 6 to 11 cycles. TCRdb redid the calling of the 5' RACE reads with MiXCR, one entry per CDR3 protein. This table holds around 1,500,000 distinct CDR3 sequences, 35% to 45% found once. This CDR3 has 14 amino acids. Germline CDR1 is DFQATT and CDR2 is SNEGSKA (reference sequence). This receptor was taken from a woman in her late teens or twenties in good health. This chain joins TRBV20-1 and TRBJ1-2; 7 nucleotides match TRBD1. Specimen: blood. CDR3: CSAVRQGKLGGYIF. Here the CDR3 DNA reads TGCAGTGCCGTCCGACAGGGCAAGTTAGGTGGCTACATCTTC.